These 19 T cell receptor beta chains were all obtained from the same sample, sequenced in a study of blood T cell repertoires in COVID-19. Profiled with immunoSEQ multiplex PCR; TCRdb holds only in-frame clones, not every one. The data show about 210,000 clones, less than 90% seen once. The sample comprised PBMCs or T cells enriched from blood (not recorded which). The receptors were sampled from a woman aged 30 to 39 who had been exposed to COVID-19.

The chain couples TRBV7-9 to TRBJ2-7; D ambiguous. CDR3 size: 13 residues. V was clipped by 2 bases and J by 0 bases, with 5 bases between them. The germline CDR1 and CDR2 sequences are SEHNR and FQNEAQ (reference sequence). The CDR3 spells CASSLWSSYEQYF. As DNA, the CDR3 is TGTGCCAGCAGCTTATGGAGCTCCTACGAGCAGTACTTC.

This clone has only one observation. V is TRBV5-8 and J is TRBJ1-5, with 7 nucleotides matching TRBD1. The CDR3 spans 15 residues. CDR1 and CDR2 (germline): SGHTS, YDEGEE. J was trimmed by 2 bases and V by 0 bases; bases with no gene match: 2. Written as DNA, the CDR3 is TGTGCCAGCAGCTTGGAGGGGGCGCGCAATCAGCCCCAGCATTTT. Its translation is CASSLEGARNQPQHF.

V is TRBV2 and J is TRBJ2-7; D perhaps matches TRBD1 (5 bases). The CDR3 length is 14 residues. Trimming stripped 7 bases from V and 0 bases from J, with 13 bases between. Germline CDR1 reads SNHLY; CDR2 reads FYNNEI. This CDR3 reads CASTIQGSSYEQYF. For the CDR3, the DNA is TGTGCCAGCACCATCCAGGGTTCCTCCTACGAGCAGTACTTC.

The chain links TRBV5-6 to TRBJ1-2, with D possibly being TRBD1 (6 bases). CDR1 is SGHDT and CDR2 is YYEEEE in the germline V gene. There are 14 residues in the CDR3. The V end was cut by 4 bases, the J end by 8 bases, with 18 bases between. This CDR3 is CASSPGTPSRGYTF. The CDR3 nucleotides are TGTGCCAGCAGCCCCGGGACACCCTCGCGAGGCTACACCTTC.

V and J are TRBV5-1 and TRBJ2-2; weak D call: TRBD1 (5 bases). The ends were cut back, 0 bases at V and 0 bases at J, with 9 bases in the middle. The CDR3 runs 16 residues. Germline V lookup: CDR1 SGHRS, CDR2 YFSETQ. CDR3 region: CASSLAQATNTGELFF. The CDR3 DNA is TGCGCCAGCAGCTTGGCACAGGCGACGAACACCGGGGAGCTGTTTTTT.

The chain is built from TRBV5-1 and TRBJ1-5; 9 nucleotides line up with TRBD1. The J segment lost 6 bases and the V segment lost 1 base, leaving 5 bases of the junction unmatched. Per germline, CDR1 SGHRS and CDR2 YFSETQ. The length of the CDR3 is 15 residues. The CDR3 here is CASSLTGGTSQPQHF. DNA of the CDR3: TGCGCCAGCAGCTTGACAGGGGGCACGAGTCAGCCCCAGCATTTT.

The CDR3 reads CASGDRGQRNEQFF. The DNA of the CDR3 is TGTGCCAGCGGGGACAGGGGGCAGCGAAATGAGCAGTTCTTC. V and J are TRBV9 and TRBJ2-1; 12 bases match TRBD1. The CDR3 covers 14 residues. The V and J ends lost 7 bases and 7 bases, in that order; junction bases with no gene match: 6. CDR1 is SGDLS and CDR2 is YYNGEE in the germline V gene. Supplemented by reference TRBV9 and TRBJ2-1, the full variable domain reads DSGVTQTPKHLITATGQRVTLRCSPRSGDLSVYWYQQSLDQGLQFLIQYYNGEERAKGNILERFSAQQFPDLHSELNLSSLELGDSALYFCASGDRGQRNEQFFGPGTRLTVL.

V usage is TRBV7-6 and J usage is TRBJ1-6, with D uncertain. This CDR3 region has 16 residues. Germline loops: CDR1 SGHVS, CDR2 FNYEAQ. V was clipped by 5 bases and J by 6 bases, with 17 bases between them. CDR3 DNA sequence: TGTGCCAGCAGCCGACTTGCGGGCGGAAGTAATTCACCCCTCCACTTT. Amino acids: CASSRLAGGSNSPLHF.

The chain uses TRBV18 and TRBJ1-2; TRBD1 might be the D (6 bases). CDR1 and CDR2 (germline): KGHSH, LQKENI. The germline V and J ends were trimmed by 1 base and 5 bases, with 11 bases remaining between them. CDR3 length equals 14 residues. The CDR3 DNA reads TGTGCCAGCTCACCACGGACAGATGGGTATGGCTACACCTTC. It encodes CASSPRTDGYGYTF.

V is TRBV28 and J is TRBJ2-7, with 9 bases lining up with TRBD1. The germline gives CDR1 MDHEN, CDR2 SYDVKM. Losses at the gene ends were 4 bases for V and 6 bases for J; bases not matched to a gene: 4. This CDR3 is built from 13 residues. For the CDR3, the DNA is TGTGCCAGCAGTTCGGGACAGGGTGTCGAGCAGTACTTC. It translates to CASSSGQGVEQYF.

The chain carries TRBV10-2 and TRBJ1-5; D is perhaps TRBD1 (5 bases). From germline, CDR1 is WSHSY and CDR2 SAAADI. Trimming took off 2 bases at V and 6 bases at J, with 14 bases between the two ends. The CDR3 is made up of 15 amino acids. In DNA, the CDR3 is TGCGCCAGCAGTGAGGGCGGGGGACCAGTTCAGCCCCAGCATTTT. Protein product: CASSEGGGPVQPQHF.

This clone has a handful of counts. The chain carries TRBV11-3 and TRBJ1-1, with 8 bases identical to TRBD1. The V gene end was trimmed by 3 bases and the J gene end by 4 bases; junction bases not matched to a gene: 7. CDR1 and CDR2 from the germline V gene are SGHNT and YENEEA. The length of the CDR3 is 15 residues. CDR3 sequence reads: CASSFRGRRGTEAFF. CDR3 sequence (DNA): TGTGCCAGCAGCTTCAGGGGGCGCAGGGGCACTGAAGCTTTCTTT. The full variable domain, in which reference TRBV11-3 and TRBJ1-1 provide the parts outside the CDR3, is EAGVVQSPRYKIIEKKQPVAFWCNPISGHNTLYWYLQNLGQGPELLIRYENEEAVDDSQLPKDRFSAERLKGVDSTLKIQPAELGDSAVYLCASSFRGRRGTEAFFGQGTRLTVV.

This chain links TRBV12-3 or TRBV12-4 with TRBJ2-2; D not certain. V lost 6 bases to trimming and J lost 7 bases, with 12 bases between them. This CDR3 is 13 amino acids long. CDR3 in DNA: TGTGCCAGCAGCCCTCCTCGCGACGGGGAGCTGTTTTTT. Translating gives CASSPPRDGELFF.

CDR3 sequence: CASSTGDVGTEAFF. CDR3 in DNA: TGTGCCAGCTCTACGGGAGATGTTGGCACTGAAGCTTTCTTT. The chain has TRBV18 and TRBJ1-1; D remains ambiguous. V gave up 6 bases and J gave up 4 bases, with 15 bases separating them. This CDR3 is built from 14 residues. CDR1 is KGHSH and CDR2 is LQKENI in the germline V gene. The full variable domain, with the rest looked up from reference TRBV18 and TRBJ1-1, is NAGVMQNPRHLVRRRGQEARLRCSPMKGHSHVYWYRQLPEEGLKFMVYLQKENIIDESGMPKERFSAEFPKEGPSILRIQQVVRGDSAAYFCASSTGDVGTEAFFGQGTRLTVV.

V is TRBV7-9 and J is TRBJ1-1, with D possibly being TRBD1 (5 bases). CDR1 and CDR2 from the germline V gene are SEHNR and FQNEAQ (reference sequence). This CDR3 contains 14 residues. V lost 2 bases to trimming and J lost 0 bases, with 7 bases between them. Here the CDR3 reads CASSLQGMNTEAFF. The CDR3 DNA reads as TGTGCCAGCAGCTTACAGGGCATGAACACTGAAGCTTTCTTT.

The V call is TRBV27, the J call TRBJ1-2, with 8 bases fitting TRBD1. Germline V gene data show CDR1 as MNHEY and CDR2 as SMNVEV (reference sequence). This CDR3 is built from 15 residues. V gave up 3 bases and J gave up 8 bases; unmatched junction bases: 11. The CDR3 DNA reads as TGTGCCAGCAGTTTCACGGACAGGGCCTCGCGGGGCTACACCTTC. Its translation is CASSFTDRASRGYTF.

The rearrangement links TRBV27 to TRBJ2-2, with 7 bases fitting TRBD1. This CDR3 has 17 amino acids. V gave up 3 bases and J gave up 5 bases; unmatched junction bases: 12. From germline, CDR1 is MNHEY and CDR2 SMNVEV (reference sequence). The DNA for the CDR3 is TGTGCCAGCAGTTTGCTCCGGGACAGACACAGTACCGGGGAGCTGTTTTTT. Translated, it gives CASSLLRDRHSTGELFF.

This chain uses TRBV3-1 (or the pseudogene TRBV3-2) with TRBJ2-2; 8 nucleotides agree with TRBD1. After removal of 4 bases from V and 4 bases from J, the junction contained 8 bases not matched to a gene. The CDR3 extends over 16 amino acids. CDR1 and CDR2 (germline): LGHDT, YNNKEL (reference sequence). Here the CDR3 DNA reads TGTGCCAGCAGCCTTCGCCAGGGGGCTGCCACCGGGGAGCTGTTTTTT. It is translated as CASSLRQGAATGELFF.

The chain is built from TRBV7-9 and TRBJ1-5; 7 bases agree with TRBD1. CDR1 is SEHNR and CDR2 is FQNEAQ in the germline V gene (reference sequence). The CDR3 length is 15 residues. J was trimmed by 2 bases and V by 1 base; bases with no gene match: 2. The CDR3, as DNA: TGTGCCAGCAGCTTAGACGGGACAGGCAATCAGCCCCAGCATTTT. It specifies CASSLDGTGNQPQHF.